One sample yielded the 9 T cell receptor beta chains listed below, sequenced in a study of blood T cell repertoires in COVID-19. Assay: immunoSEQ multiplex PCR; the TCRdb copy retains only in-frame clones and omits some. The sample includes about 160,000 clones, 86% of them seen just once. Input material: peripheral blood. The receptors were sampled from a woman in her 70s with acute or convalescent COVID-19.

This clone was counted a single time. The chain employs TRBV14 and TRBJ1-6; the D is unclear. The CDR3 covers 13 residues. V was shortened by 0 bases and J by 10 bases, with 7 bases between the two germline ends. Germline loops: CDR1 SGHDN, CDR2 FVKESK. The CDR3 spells CASSQESVSPLHF. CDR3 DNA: TGTGCCAGCAGCCAAGAGTCGGTATCACCCCTCCACTTT.

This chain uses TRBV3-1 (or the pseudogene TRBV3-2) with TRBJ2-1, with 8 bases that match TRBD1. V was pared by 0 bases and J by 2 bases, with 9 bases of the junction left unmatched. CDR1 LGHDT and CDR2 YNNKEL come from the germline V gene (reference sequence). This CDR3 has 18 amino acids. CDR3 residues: CASSQEFTTGVTYNEQFF. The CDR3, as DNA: TGTGCCAGCAGCCAAGAGTTTACGACAGGGGTAACCTACAATGAGCAGTTCTTC.

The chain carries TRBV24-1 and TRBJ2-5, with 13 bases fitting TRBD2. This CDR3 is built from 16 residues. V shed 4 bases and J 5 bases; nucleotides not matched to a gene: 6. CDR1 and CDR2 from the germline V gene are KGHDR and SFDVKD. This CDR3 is CATSDPTSGRGETQYF. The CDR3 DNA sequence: TGTGCCACCAGTGACCCCACTAGCGGGAGGGGGGAGACCCAGTACTTC.

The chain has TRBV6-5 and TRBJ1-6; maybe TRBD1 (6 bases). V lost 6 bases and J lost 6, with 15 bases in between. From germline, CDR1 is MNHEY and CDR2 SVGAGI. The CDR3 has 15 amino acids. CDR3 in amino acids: CASRQGGQFNSPLHF. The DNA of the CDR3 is TGTGCCAGCAGGCAAGGGGGACAATTTAATTCACCCCTCCACTTT.

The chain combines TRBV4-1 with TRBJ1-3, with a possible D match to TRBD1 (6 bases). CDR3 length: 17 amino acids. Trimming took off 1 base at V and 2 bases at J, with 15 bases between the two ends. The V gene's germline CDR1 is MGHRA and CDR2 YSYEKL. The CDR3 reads CASSQGLQGIAGNTIYF. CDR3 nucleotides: TGCGCCAGCAGCCAAGGCTTACAGGGTATCGCTGGAAACACCATATATTTT.

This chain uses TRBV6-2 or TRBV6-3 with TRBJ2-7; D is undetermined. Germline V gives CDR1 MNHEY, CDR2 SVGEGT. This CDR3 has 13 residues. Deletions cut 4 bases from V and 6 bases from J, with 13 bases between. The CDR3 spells CASSSRQASEQYF. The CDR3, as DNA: TGTGCCAGCAGTTCCCGCCAGGCGTCCGAGCAGTACTTC.

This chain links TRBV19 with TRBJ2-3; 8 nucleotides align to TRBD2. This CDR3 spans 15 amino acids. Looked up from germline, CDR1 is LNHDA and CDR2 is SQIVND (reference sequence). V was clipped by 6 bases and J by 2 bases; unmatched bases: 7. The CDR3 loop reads CASSRGGWDTDTQYF. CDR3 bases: TGTGCCAGTAGCCGCGGGGGGTGGGACACAGATACGCAGTATTTT.

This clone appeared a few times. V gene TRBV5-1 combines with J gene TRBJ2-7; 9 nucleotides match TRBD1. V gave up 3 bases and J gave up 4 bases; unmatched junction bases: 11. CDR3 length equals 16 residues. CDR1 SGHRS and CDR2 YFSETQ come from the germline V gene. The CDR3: CASSSIGGTGLYEQYF. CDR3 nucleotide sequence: TGCGCCAGCAGCTCGATTGGGGGGACAGGGTTGTACGAGCAGTACTTC.

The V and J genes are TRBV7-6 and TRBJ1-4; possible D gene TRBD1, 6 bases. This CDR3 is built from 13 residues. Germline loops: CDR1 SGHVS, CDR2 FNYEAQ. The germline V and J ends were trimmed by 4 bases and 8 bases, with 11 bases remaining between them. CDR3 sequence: CASSSRGGEKLFF. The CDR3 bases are TGTGCCAGCAGCTCCAGGGGCGGCGAAAAACTGTTTTTT. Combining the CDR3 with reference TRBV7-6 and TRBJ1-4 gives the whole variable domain GAGVSQSPRYKVTKRGQDVALRCDPISGHVSLYWYRQALGQGPEFLTYFNYEAQQDKSGLPNDRFSAERPEGSISTLTIQRTEQRDSAMYRCASSSRGGEKLFFGSGTQLSVL.